Listed here is a single TCR beta chain. Unique molecular identifiers tagged the TCRbeta library. TCRdb reanalysed the PCR reads using MiXCR and keeps one entry per CDR3 protein. The table records nearly 550,000 distinct CDR3 sequences, 18% of them present only once. The sample originates from a study of T-cell reconstitution after alpha-beta-depleted transplantation in children. In germline, CDR1 is SGHRS, CDR2 YFSETQ. V was pared by 6 bases and J by 3 bases, with 12 bases between. The CDR3 extends over 14 amino acids. This chain uses TRBV5-1 with TRBJ2-2; D may correspond to TRBD1 or TRBD2 (5 bases each). Specimen: PBMCs from the stem cell graft donor, collected from the stem cell graft. This clonotype originated in a human donor who donated a stem cell graft to a child with acute lymphoblastic leukemia. In DNA form, the CDR3 reads TGCGCCAGCACACAGGACTCCTACACCGGGGAGCTGTTTTTT. It specifies CASTQDSYTGELFF.